The following is a T cell receptor (beta chain) sequence with its context. Its antigen is unknown. Each donor was healthy, and each was a bone marrow donor. The data are from a study of cytomegalovirus exposure and HLA in healthy donors. Study-level findings and limits: Most observed TCR sequences were rare, whereas some public TCRs were detected in many donors. Upon later analysis, HLA-associated TCR beta chains proved more clonally expanded than other, equally common chains. Productive rates of about 90% or about 30% were seen for most TCR beta V segments in an earlier analysis.

The CDR3 runs 14 residues. V dropped 4 bases and J dropped 0; count of bases not matched to a gene: 1. Germline V gene sequence: CDR1 SEHNR, CDR2 FQNEAQ (reference sequence). 60 Vbeta and 13 Jbeta primers were used in PCR. Here immunoSEQ multiplex PCR was the method, and the copy in TCRdb shows in-frame clones only, minus some. The data contain about 120,000 clones, 65% to 85% of them singletons. Specimen: PBMCs. The TCR comes from a man in his fifties or sixties in good health and CMV-seronegative. The chain uses TRBV7-9 and TRBJ2-7; 9 bases are shared with TRBD1. The CDR3 protein is CASSWTGVSYEQYF. For the CDR3, the DNA is TGTGCCAGCAGCTGGACAGGGGTCTCCTACGAGCAGTACTTC.